The 19 T cell receptor beta chains reported below all come from one sample, sequenced in a study of blood T cell repertoires in COVID-19. TCRdb's table, derived via immunoSEQ multiplex PCR, lists solely in-frame clones and lacks some. The data hold roughly 220,000 clones, with 84% observed a single time. Sample: peripheral blood. These receptors originate from a young man with active or convalescent COVID-19.

Here the CDR3 reads CASSYLQGNYGYTF. As DNA, the CDR3 is TGTGCCAGCAGTTACCTACAGGGAAACTATGGCTACACCTTC. The V gene is TRBV6-5, the J gene TRBJ1-2, with D perhaps TRBD1 (6 bases). The CDR3 length is 14 residues. The V and J ends lost 2 bases and 2 bases respectively, with 9 bases between them. The V gene's germline CDR1 is MNHEY and CDR2 SVGAGI.

This chain joins TRBV18 and TRBJ2-3; tentatively, D is TRBD2 (6 bases). The CDR3 length is 15 residues. Germline lookup yields CDR1 KGHSH and CDR2 LQKENI. The V and J ends lost 1 base and 1 base respectively, with 9 bases between them. The CDR3 nucleotides are TGTGCCAGCTCACCACTCGGGACTCGCACAGATACGCAGTATTTT. This encodes CASSPLGTRTDTQYF.

In this sample, this clone turned up once. CDR3 protein: CASKGREETQYF. The CDR3 coding sequence is TGTGCCAGCAAGGGACGGGAGGAGACCCAGTACTTC. The V and J genes are TRBV6-4 and TRBJ2-5; D perhaps matches TRBD2 (6 bases). V lost 7 bases and J lost 5, with 11 bases in between. The CDR3 consists of 12 residues. Germline V lookup: CDR1 MRHNA, CDR2 SNTAGT.

A note on this clone: Other nucleotide sequences in the sample specify the same CDR3. The rearrangement links TRBV12-3 or TRBV12-4 to TRBJ1-5; D is uncertain. This CDR3 has 12 residues. With 3 bases removed from V and 3 bases from J, the gap between germline ends came to 3 bases. CDR3 coding DNA: TGTGCCAGCAGTTTTTACAATCAGCCCCAGCATTTT. Amino acids: CASSFYNQPQHF.

The chain uses TRBV6-2 or TRBV6-3 and TRBJ1-1; D unresolved. The CDR3 is 15 residues long. Germline assignment: CDR1 MNHEY and CDR2 SVGEGT. The V gene lost 6 bases and the J gene lost 7 bases, with 21 bases spanning the gap. DNA for the CDR3: TGTGCCAGCAGCCGCACAACCCTTGGAGCTGTTGAAGCTTTCTTT. Amino acid sequence: CASSRTTLGAVEAFF.

The chain is built from TRBV6-5 and TRBJ2-2, with D possibly being TRBD2 (5 bases). With 6 bases removed from V and 0 bases from J, the gap between germline ends came to 11 bases. The CDR3 has 15 residues. Germline V gene sequence: CDR1 MNHEY, CDR2 SVGAGI. CDR3 DNA sequence: TGTGCCAGCAGCGGGCTAGCCTCGAACACCGGGGAGCTGTTTTTT. As protein: CASSGLASNTGELFF.

V and J are TRBV9 and TRBJ2-5, with 9 positions matching TRBD2. Germline CDR1 and CDR2: SGDLS and YYNGEE. The CDR3 covers 16 residues. V shed 0 bases, J shed 5 bases, and the junction held 8 bases outside the gene matches. The CDR3 coding sequence is TGTGCCAGCAGCGTAGCGGTCGGCGGGGGGGCCGAGACCCAGTACTTC. This sequence encodes CASSVAVGGGAETQYF.

The table lists this clone with a count of one. The J gene is TRBJ2-1, the V gene TRBV11-2; D remains unclear. Germline-derived CDR1 and CDR2 are SGHAT and FQNNGV. The CDR3 length is 15 residues. The V and J ends lost 1 base and 0 bases respectively, with 7 bases between them. CDR3 DNA: TGTGCCAGCAGCTTAGCCTCCAGCTCCTACAATGAGCAGTTCTTC. It yields the protein CASSLASSSYNEQFF.

The gene calls are TRBV5-6 and TRBJ2-2; 8 nucleotides align to TRBD1. The germline gives CDR1 SGHDT, CDR2 YYEEEE. The CDR3 loop spans 14 amino acids. Losses at the gene ends were 2 bases for V and 5 bases for J; bases not matched to a gene: 2. The CDR3 DNA reads as TGTGCCAGCAGCTTCAGGGGGCGGACCGGGGAGCTGTTTTTT. Residues: CASSFRGRTGELFF. Complete variable domain (other parts from reference TRBV5-6 and TRBJ2-2): DAGVTQSPTHLIKTRGQQVTLRCSPKSGHDTVSWYQQALGQGPQFIFQYYEEEERQRGNFPDRFSGHQFPNYSSELNVNALLLGDSALYLCASSFRGRTGELFFGEGSRLTVL.

This chain links TRBV4-3 with TRBJ1-6; 9 nucleotides match TRBD1. The ends lost 4 bases at V and 10 bases at J; junction bases unmatched: 5. The CDR3 length is 14 residues. Germline V gene lookup returns CDR1 LGHNA and CDR2 YSLEER. CDR3 sequence (DNA): TGCGCCAGCAGCCGAGACAGGGGGGACTCACCCCTCCACTTT. It specifies CASSRDRGDSPLHF.

This clone was seen just once. V gene TRBV27 combines with J gene TRBJ2-1; 10 bases are shared with TRBD2. Germline CDR1 and CDR2: MNHEY and SMNVEV (reference sequence). The CDR3 is made up of 17 amino acids. V shed 3 bases and J 6 bases; nucleotides not matched to a gene: 11. DNA for the CDR3: TGTGCCAGCAGTTTCCGAGCGGGGGGGCAGGTGAGCAATGAGCAGTTCTTC. Amino acid sequence: CASSFRAGGQVSNEQFF.

This chain connects TRBV29-1 to TRBJ2-2; 15 bases align to TRBD2. Looked up from germline, CDR1 is SQVTM and CDR2 is ANQGSEA. With 1 base clipped from V and 6 bases from J, the junction kept 6 bases outside the gene matches. The CDR3 is made up of 17 amino acids. The CDR3 region has the DNA TGCAGCGTTGAAGCACACCGGACTAGCGGGGGGGCCGGGGAGCTGTTTTTT. This sequence encodes CSVEAHRTSGGAGELFF.

The chain links TRBV7-2 to TRBJ1-1, with 7 bases aligning to TRBD1. The germline CDR1 and CDR2 sequences are SGHTA and FQGNSA. The J segment lost 7 bases and the V segment lost 1 base, leaving 6 bases of the junction unmatched. The CDR3 is 14 amino acids. The CDR3 DNA follows: TGTGCCAGCAGCTTAGAACAGGGGTTAGGTGAAGCTTTCTTT. The encoded protein is CASSLEQGLGEAFF.

This CDR3 reads CASISLQAGQPQHF. DNA for the CDR3: TGTGCCAGCATCTCGCTCCAGGCGGGTCAGCCCCAGCATTTT. The chain employs TRBV28 and TRBJ1-5; D gene ambiguous. The V and J ends lost 7 bases and 6 bases respectively, with 16 bases between them. The CDR3 consists of 14 residues. Per germline, CDR1 MDHEN and CDR2 SYDVKM.

The chain employs TRBV10-3 and TRBJ2-5; no definite D call. Deletions cut 7 bases from V and 2 bases from J, with 14 bases between. This CDR3 region has 14 residues. CDR1 and CDR2 (germline): ENHRY, SYGVKD. Written as DNA, the CDR3 is TGTGCCATCATGGATCCGGTCGGGCAAGAGACCCAGTACTTC. It translates to CAIMDPVGQETQYF.

The chain has TRBV5-5 and TRBJ2-3, with D perhaps TRBD1 (6 bases). The CDR3 length is 16 residues. Trimming shortened V by 5 bases and J by 0 bases, and 16 bases separated the two germline ends. CDR1 is SGHKS, CDR2 YYEKEE, per germline (reference sequence). The CDR3 DNA reads TGTGCCAGCAGGGCGACAGGTTATTATAGCACAGATACGCAGTATTTT. Translated, it gives CASRATGYYSTDTQYF.

The chain couples TRBV11-2 to TRBJ2-7, with TRBD1 matching over 7 bases. Germline lookup yields CDR1 SGHAT and CDR2 FQNNGV. The junction had 14 bases not matched to a gene; V was cut back by 6 bases and J by 0 bases. The CDR3 runs 17 residues. CDR3 amino acids: CASRHSPGGSGSYEQYF. Here the CDR3 DNA reads TGTGCCAGCAGACATTCCCCAGGGGGATCAGGCTCCTACGAGCAGTACTTC. Supplemented by reference TRBV11-2 and TRBJ2-7, the full variable domain reads EAGVAQSPRYKIIEKRQSVAFWCNPISGHATLYWYQQILGQGPKLLIQFQNNGVVDDSQLPKDRFSAERLKGVDSTLKIQPAKLEDSAVYLCASRHSPGGSGSYEQYFGPGTRLTVT.

The chain has TRBV4-3 and TRBJ2-1; D ambiguous. This CDR3 contains 17 residues. From germline, CDR1 is LGHNA and CDR2 YSLEER. V was pared by 1 base and J by 0 bases, with 13 bases between. The CDR3 sequence is CASSQVPRRSSYNEQFF. In nucleotides, the CDR3 is TGCGCCAGCAGCCAAGTCCCGAGGCGGAGCTCCTACAATGAGCAGTTCTTC.

The chain couples TRBV4-2 to TRBJ2-3; 10 nucleotides align to TRBD2. Germline V lookup: CDR1 LGHNA, CDR2 YNFKEQ. J was trimmed by 3 bases and V by 1 base; bases with no gene match: 7. There are 17 residues in the CDR3. CDR3 loop: CASSQVGERGGTDTQYF. The CDR3 DNA sequence: TGTGCCAGCAGCCAAGTAGGGGAGCGGGGGGGGACAGATACGCAGTATTTT.